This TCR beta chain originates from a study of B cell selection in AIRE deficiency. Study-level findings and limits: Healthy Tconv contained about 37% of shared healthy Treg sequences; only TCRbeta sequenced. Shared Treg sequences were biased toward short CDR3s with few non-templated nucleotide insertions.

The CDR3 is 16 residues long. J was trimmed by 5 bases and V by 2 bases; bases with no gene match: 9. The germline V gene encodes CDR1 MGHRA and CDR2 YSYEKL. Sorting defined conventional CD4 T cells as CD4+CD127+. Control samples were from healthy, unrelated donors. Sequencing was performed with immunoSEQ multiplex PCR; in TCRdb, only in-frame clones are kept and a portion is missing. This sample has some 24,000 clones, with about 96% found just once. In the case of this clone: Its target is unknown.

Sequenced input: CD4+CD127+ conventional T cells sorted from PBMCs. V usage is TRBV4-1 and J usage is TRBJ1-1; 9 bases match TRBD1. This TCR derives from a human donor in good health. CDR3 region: CASSQMYGDRVTEAFF. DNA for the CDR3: TGCGCCAGCAGCCAAATGTATGGGGACAGGGTTACTGAAGCTTTCTTT.